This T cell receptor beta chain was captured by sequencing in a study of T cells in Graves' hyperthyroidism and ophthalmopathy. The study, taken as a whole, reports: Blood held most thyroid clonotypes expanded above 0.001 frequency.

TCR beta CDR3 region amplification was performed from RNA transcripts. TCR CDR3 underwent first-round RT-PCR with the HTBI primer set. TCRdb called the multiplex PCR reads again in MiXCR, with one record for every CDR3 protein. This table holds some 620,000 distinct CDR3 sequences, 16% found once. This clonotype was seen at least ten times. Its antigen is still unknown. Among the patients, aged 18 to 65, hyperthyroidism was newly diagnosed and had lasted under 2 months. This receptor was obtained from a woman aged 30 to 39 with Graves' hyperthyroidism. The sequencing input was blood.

The CDR3 DNA reads TGTGCCAGCAGCTTTTCTAACGTGGGTAAGGCAAGCCCTCAGCCCCAGCATTTT. This codes for CASSFSNVGKASPQPQHF. The chain joins TRBV7-2 to TRBJ1-5; D uncertain. The V and J ends lost 3 bases and 6 bases respectively, with 24 bases between them. The CDR3 loop spans 18 amino acids. In germline, CDR1 is SGHTA, CDR2 FQGNSA.